Included here is one T cell receptor beta chain sequence, with context. Germline values: CDR1 SGHTA, CDR2 FQGNSA. This CDR3 comprises 13 residues. Trimming took 6 bases from V and 3 from J; bases not matched to a gene: 5. This specimen comes from a study of blood T cell repertoires in COVID-19. TCRdb keeps only in-frame clones here, not all; method: immunoSEQ multiplex PCR. The data hold some 170,000 clones, with roughly nine tenths observed a single time. Cohort allocation depended upon clinical history that participants reported. Material for sequencing was PBMCs or T cells enriched from blood (not recorded which). The rearrangement joins TRBV7-2 to TRBJ2-7; 7 bases match TRBD1. The clonotype was recovered from a human donor with acute COVID-19. The donor label of this sample is uncertain. This CDR3 is CASSRDRDYEQYF. CDR3 bases: TGTGCCAGCAGTCGAGACAGGGACTACGAGCAGTACTTC.